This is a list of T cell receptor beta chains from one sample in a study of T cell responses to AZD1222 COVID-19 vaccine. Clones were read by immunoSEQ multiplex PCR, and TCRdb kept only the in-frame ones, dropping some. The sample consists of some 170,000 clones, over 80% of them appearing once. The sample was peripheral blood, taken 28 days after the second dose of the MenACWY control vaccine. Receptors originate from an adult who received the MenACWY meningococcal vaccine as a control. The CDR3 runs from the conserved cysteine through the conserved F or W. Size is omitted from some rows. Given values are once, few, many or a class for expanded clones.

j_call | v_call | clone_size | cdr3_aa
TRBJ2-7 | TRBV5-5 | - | CASSKGAGFSYEQYF
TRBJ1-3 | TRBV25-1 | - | CASSEADSSGNTIYF
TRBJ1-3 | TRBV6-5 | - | CASSLGNTIYF
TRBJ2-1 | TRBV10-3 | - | CAISSMNDEQFF
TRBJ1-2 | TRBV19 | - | CASRSNGESHYGYTF
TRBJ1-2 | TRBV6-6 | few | CASSPSPGAGRHYGYTF
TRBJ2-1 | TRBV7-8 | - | CASSMLAGGRGDEQFF
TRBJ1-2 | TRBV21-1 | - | CASLYLRATNYGYTF
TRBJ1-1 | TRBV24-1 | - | CATSDGGADGAFF
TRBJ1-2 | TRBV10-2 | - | CAAMDRDVTGYTF
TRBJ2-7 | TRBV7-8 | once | CASSSRGGQGAYEQYF
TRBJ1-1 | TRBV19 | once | CASIGGPETFEAFF
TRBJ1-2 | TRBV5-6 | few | CASSLRGPGQGYTF
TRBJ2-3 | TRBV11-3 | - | CASSSGTSGDTQYF
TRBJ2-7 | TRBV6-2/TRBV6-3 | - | CASSQRTPPYEQYF
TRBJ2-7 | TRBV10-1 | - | CASSESPGSYEQYF
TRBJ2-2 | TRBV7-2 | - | CASSFLAANTGELFF
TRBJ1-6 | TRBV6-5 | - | CASSYRGTGYNSPLHF
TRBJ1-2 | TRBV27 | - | CASSFYPQGNDYGYTF
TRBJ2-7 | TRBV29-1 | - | CSAEDRWDEQYF
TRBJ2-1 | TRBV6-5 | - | CASSPRGAAEQFF
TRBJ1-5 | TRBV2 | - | CASSESDRGYNQPQHF
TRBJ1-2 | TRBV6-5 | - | CASALIPAGYGYTF
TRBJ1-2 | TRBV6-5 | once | CASSRRNYGYTF
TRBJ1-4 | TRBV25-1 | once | CASSEYMGGGNEKLFF
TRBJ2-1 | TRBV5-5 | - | CASMYRMASGNNEQFF
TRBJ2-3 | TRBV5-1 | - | CASSSQTRADTQYF
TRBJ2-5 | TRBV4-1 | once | CASSQDSGPQETQYF
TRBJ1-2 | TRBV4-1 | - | CASSQDKKGSYRQNYGYTF
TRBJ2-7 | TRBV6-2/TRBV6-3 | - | CASSRGLAFYEQYF
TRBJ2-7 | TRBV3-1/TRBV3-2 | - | CASSLRGGQGSEQYF
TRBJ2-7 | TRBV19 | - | CASRDRGPDNGEQYF
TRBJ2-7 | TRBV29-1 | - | CSADKEGSPEQYF
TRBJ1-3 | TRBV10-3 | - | CAIEPGQGDSGNTIYF